The following is a T cell receptor (beta chain) sequence with its context. Its antigen is unknown. This CDR3 comprises 15 residues. Trimming cost V 2 bases and J 8 bases, with 15 bases left between them. Germline V CDR1 and CDR2: SEHNR, FQNEAQ (reference sequence). This sample was included in a study of graft-versus-host responses after intestinal transplantation. Across the study: Grafts were multivisceral, liver-intestinal, or isolated intestinal. Uniformly, recipients were administered anti-thymocyte globulin induction with subsequent tacrolimus and steroids for roughly three years. Notes on the study in general: Recipient-marrow GvH clones were detected, some having first appeared in ileum or blood. Patients who carried graft-donor T cell macrochimerism also had high graft-versus-host to host-versus-graft clonal ratios in their allografts.

Method: immunoSEQ multiplex PCR; TCRdb's copy keeps in-frame clones and lacks some. The sample consists of about 59,000 clones, around 93% of them appearing once. This clonotype was obtained from a human donor who was the organ donor for an intestinal transplant. This chain uses TRBV7-9 with TRBJ1-4, with D maybe TRBD1 (5 bases). Material: unstimulated CD4+ T cells sorted from spleen or lymph node cells, obtained before transplant. The CDR3 nucleotides read TGTGCCAGCAGCTTAATCCAGGGAGCGGGGGAAAAACTGTTTTTT. Translating it yields CASSLIQGAGEKLFF. Using reference TRBV7-9 and TRBJ1-4 for the parts outside the CDR3, the full variable domain is DTGVSQNPRHKITKRGQNVTFRCDPISEHNRLYWYRQTLGQGPEFLTYFQNEAQLEKSRLLSDRFSAERPKGSFSTLEIQRTEQGDSAMYLCASSLIQGAGEKLFFGSGTQLSVL.